A selection of T cell receptor beta chains follows, all from one sample in a study of blood T cell repertoires in COVID-19. Method: immunoSEQ multiplex PCR; TCRdb's copy keeps in-frame clones and lacks some. The sample lists 110,000 to 150,000 clones, roughly 84% seen once, with 44% in the top ten. Sequencing was done on a sample of peripheral blood. The receptors here all came from a human donor in a cohort sampled during active COVID-19. The CDR3 runs from the conserved cysteine through the conserved F or W. D genes are given only for firm matches. Where a row states a size, it is once, few, many or the class of an expanded clone; other rows omit it.

J: TRBJ2-3; V: TRBV6-1; size: NA; length: 15; D: TRBD2; CDR3: CASSELAGATDTQYF; DNA: TGTGCCAGCAGTGAACTAGCGGGAGCGACAGATACGCAGTATTTT
J: TRBJ1-1; V: TRBV12-3/TRBV12-4; size: NA; length: 13; D: NA; CDR3: CASSRMGATEAFF; DNA: TGTGCCAGCAGTCGAATGGGGGCCACTGAAGCTTTCTTT
J: TRBJ2-6; V: TRBV2; size: many; length: 14; D: NA; CDR3: CASSSSSGANVLTF; DNA: TGTGCCAGCAGCTCGAGCTCTGGGGCCAACGTCCTGACTTTC
J: TRBJ1-2; V: TRBV11-3; size: NA; length: 16; D: TRBD1; CDR3: CASSNFGTGGDYGYTF; DNA: TGTGCCAGCAGCAACTTCGGGACAGGGGGTGACTATGGCTACACCTTC
J: TRBJ1-2; V: TRBV5-6; size: NA; length: 11; D: NA; CDR3: CASSLASGYTF; DNA: TGTGCCAGCAGCTTGGCGAGCGGCTACACCTTC
J: TRBJ1-3; V: TRBV7-9; size: many; length: 15; D: TRBD1; CDR3: CASSYDRGRENTIYF; DNA: TGTGCCAGCAGCTACGACAGGGGGCGGGAAAACACCATATATTTT
J: TRBJ2-7; V: TRBV6-5; size: NA; length: 14; D: TRBD1; CDR3: CASRRGTVAYEQYF; DNA: TGTGCCAGCAGGAGGGGGACAGTCGCCTACGAGCAGTACTTC
J: TRBJ2-3; V: TRBV6-2/TRBV6-3; size: NA; length: 12; D: NA; CDR3: CASSFHTDTQYF; DNA: TGTGCCAGCAGTTTCCACACAGATACGCAGTATTTT
J: TRBJ1-2; V: TRBV5-1; size: NA; length: 13; D: NA; CDR3: CASSLSANYGYTF; DNA: TGCGCCAGCAGCCTCAGCGCTAACTATGGCTACACCTTC
J: TRBJ2-1; V: TRBV7-3; size: NA; length: 19; D: TRBD2; CDR3: CASSNSPGPRTSGSNEQFF; DNA: TGTGCCAGCAGCAATTCACCGGGGCCCAGGACTAGCGGTTCCAATGAGCAGTTCTTC
J: TRBJ1-6; V: TRBV21-1; size: NA; length: 17; D: NA; CDR3: CASSKALTGGAYSPLHF; DNA: TGTGCCAGCAGCAAAGCCTTGACAGGGGGCGCGTATTCACCCCTCCACTTT
J: TRBJ2-7; V: TRBV5-1; size: NA; length: 13; D: NA; CDR3: CASSRGGPYEQYF; DNA: TGCGCCAGCAGCCGAGGGGGTCCCTACGAGCAGTACTTC
J: TRBJ1-5; V: TRBV10-3; size: NA; length: 15; D: TRBD1; CDR3: CAISKTGEKNQPQHF; DNA: TGTGCCATCAGTAAAACAGGGGAGAAGAATCAGCCCCAGCATTTT
J: TRBJ2-2; V: TRBV6-6; size: NA; length: 16; D: TRBD1; CDR3: CASSYRQGPNTGELFF; DNA: TGTGCCAGCAGTTATCGACAGGGCCCGAACACCGGGGAGCTGTTTTTT
J: TRBJ1-1; V: TRBV19; size: once; length: 13; D: NA; CDR3: CASRGDSNTEAFF; DNA: TGTGCCAGTAGGGGTGACAGTAACACTGAAGCTTTCTTT
J: TRBJ2-5; V: TRBV5-1; size: NA; length: 15; D: TRBD2; CDR3: CASSRTSGTQETQYF; DNA: TGCGCCAGCAGCAGGACTAGCGGAACCCAAGAGACCCAGTACTTC